The 7 T cell receptor beta chains below all came from one sample that was sequenced in a study of identical twins. TCRdb passed the 5' RACE reads through MiXCR, listing each CDR3 protein once. The sample consists of some 500,000 distinct CDR3 sequences, about 20% of them appearing once. These data also featured in a second study, about T cells expressing NK-cell markers.

Sequenced: CD4+ T cells sorted from blood. Receptors originate from a woman younger than 30 in good health.

The CDR3 region is CASSSRGQGASDTQYF. CDR3 coding DNA: TGTGCCAGCAGTTCCCGCGGACAGGGGGCGTCAGATACGCAGTATTTT. The rearrangement joins TRBV12-3 or TRBV12-4 to TRBJ2-3; 11 nucleotides agree with TRBD1. This CDR3 contains 16 residues. Unmatched junction bases numbered 7, after V lost 4 bases and J lost 4 bases.

The V and J genes are TRBV12-3 or TRBV12-4 and TRBJ2-3; D is uncertain. The CDR3 has 15 amino acids. The V end lost 3 bases, the J end lost 0 bases, and 10 bases lay between the germline ends. The chain's CDR3 is CASSFWKTSTDTQYF. The CDR3 nucleotides read TGTGCCAGCAGTTTTTGGAAGACGAGCACAGATACGCAGTATTTT.

This clonotype was seen more than once but under ten times. This sequence joins TRBV2 and TRBJ2-6; no clear D. This CDR3 spans 14 amino acids. Trimming cost V 6 bases and J 0 bases, with 6 bases left between them. CDR1 is SNHLY, CDR2 FYNNEI, per germline. In nucleotides, the CDR3 is TGTGCCAGCAGGGAGAACTCTGGGGCCAACGTCCTGACTTTC. This sequence encodes CASRENSGANVLTF.

A few counts support this clonotype. The rearrangement uses TRBV20-1 and TRBJ1-1, with 10 bases that match TRBD1. Germline V gives CDR1 DFQATT, CDR2 SNEGSKA (reference sequence). CDR3 length: 15 residues. J lost 5 bases, V lost 3 bases, and 9 bases had no gene match. The CDR3 coding sequence is TGCAGTGCTAGTTCCTGGACAGGGGGAGAAACTGAAGCTTTCTTT. It is translated as CSASSWTGGETEAFF.

The chain links TRBV5-1 to TRBJ1-6; tentative D call: TRBD1 (6 bases). The CDR3 contains 14 residues. Germline V gene sequence: CDR1 SGHRS, CDR2 YFSETQ. Trimming cost V 4 bases and J 8 bases, with 13 bases left between them. The CDR3 DNA is TGCGCCAGCAGCCCGGACAGAGCGGATTCACCCCTCCACTTT. It codes for CASSPDRADSPLHF.

Only a few counts were recorded for this clonotype. This sequence joins TRBV30 and TRBJ1-2, with D perhaps TRBD1 (6 bases). The CDR3 totals 16 residues. V was trimmed by 3 bases and J by 0 bases, leaving 17 bases between them. Looked up from germline, CDR1 is GTSNPN and CDR2 is SVGIG (reference sequence). In nucleotides, the CDR3 is TGTGCCTGGAGCTCCCGTTCCCAGGGGCCTAACTATGGCTACACCTTC. It is translated as CAWSSRSQGPNYGYTF. The whole variable domain, filled in from reference TRBV30 and TRBJ1-2, reads SQTIHQWPATLVQPVGSPLSLECTVEGTSNPNLYWYRQAAGRGLQLLFYSVGIGQISSEVPQNLSASRPQDRQFILSSKKLLLSDSGFYLCAWSSRSQGPNYGYTFGSGTRLTVV.

V and J are TRBV12-3 or TRBV12-4 and TRBJ1-2; D is ambiguous. Trimming stripped 5 bases from V and 2 bases from J, with 18 bases between. The CDR3 sequence is 16 residues long. The CDR3 region has the DNA TGTGCCAGCAGTCTCGCACAGAACCCTCTAAACTATGGCTACACCTTC. Its translation: CASSLAQNPLNYGYTF.